The sequence of this TCR beta chain was determined in a study of blood T cell repertoires in COVID-19. This clone was detected only once. The sample holds other DNA sequences that translate to the same CDR3. Looked up from germline, CDR1 is SGHNT and CDR2 is YYREEE (reference sequence). The V gene end was trimmed by 0 bases and the J gene end by 1 base; junction bases not matched to a gene: 2. The length of the CDR3 is 15 residues. In the original workflow: Amplification with reference gene primers provided the estimates of nucleated cell counts. Using immunoSEQ multiplex PCR, the repertoire was profiled, and TCRdb retains in-frame clones only, with some absent. Clone size and the V and J calls come from that table; the DNA yielded D and trimming. The sample shows around 97,000 clones, 70% to 90% of them seen only once.

The gene calls are TRBV5-4 and TRBJ2-3; TRBD2 agrees at 7 bases. The sequenced sample consisted of peripheral blood. The receptor's source is a man aged 50 to 59 in a cohort sampled during active COVID-19. Written as DNA, the CDR3 is TGTGCCAGCAGCTTGGCTGGGGGGGGCACAGATACGCAGTATTTT. This sequence encodes CASSLAGGGTDTQYF.